A selection of T cell receptor beta chains follows, all from one sample in a study of cytomegalovirus exposure and HLA in healthy donors. TCRdb's table, derived via immunoSEQ multiplex PCR, lists solely in-frame clones and lacks some. The sample lists 150,000 to 200,000 clones, around three quarters seen once, with 1.5% to 2% in the top ten. The sequenced material came from PBMCs. The receptors originated from a woman aged 25 to 39 in good health and CMV-seronegative. Both conserved end residues are trimmed from each CDR3.

TRBJ1-2 | TRBV30 | AVGTGGDGYT
TRBJ1-1 | TRBV5-4 | ASSFGQGAIGAEAF
TRBJ2-1 | TRBV15 | ATSRGRLAVYNEQF
TRBJ2-7 | TRBV5-4 | ASSPGLAGNVGSYEQY
TRBJ1-4 | TRBV19 | ASRRTGSGYNEKLF
TRBJ1-1 | TRBV4-1 | ASSQPPGQVNTEAF
TRBJ1-3 | TRBV5-1 | ATKDSTGNTIY
TRBJ2-2 | TRBV7-2 | ASSRLAWNTGELF
TRBJ2-5 | TRBV5-1 | ASSLTSGRVPYQETQY
TRBJ2-2 | TRBV6-6 | ASSLAGGGIGELF
TRBJ2-1 | TRBV5-5 | ASSLPPGVPYNEQF
TRBJ2-3 | TRBV5-6 | ASSEWSRAVTDTQY